This T cell receptor (beta chain) was documented in a study of identical twins' blood T cells. About the research overall: Roughly six alpha and roughly six beta libraries together yielded about 46 million reads.

Comments on this clonotype: What it binds is unknown.

The donors were healthy female monozygous twins, three pairs in total. Study-level points and caveats: V gene usage reportedly matched far better within twin pairs than unrelated donors.

Both ends of each TCR cDNA library bore sample-specific barcodes. TCRdb re-derived calls from the 5' RACE reads in MiXCR, one entry per CDR3 protein. The sample lists around 380,000 distinct CDR3 sequences; roughly 27% were seen once. CDR1 is DFQATT and CDR2 is SNEGSKA in the germline V gene (reference sequence). This CDR3 comprises 13 residues. The V and J ends lost 3 bases and 3 bases respectively, with 9 bases between them. The genes are TRBV20-1 and TRBJ1-5; D possibly corresponds to TRBD1 (5 bases). The TCR originated in a woman aged 18-49 years in good health. The sequencing input was PBMCs. The CDR3 sequence is CSARSGANQPQHF. The CDR3 DNA is TGCAGTGCTAGGAGCGGGGCCAATCAGCCCCAGCATTTT.